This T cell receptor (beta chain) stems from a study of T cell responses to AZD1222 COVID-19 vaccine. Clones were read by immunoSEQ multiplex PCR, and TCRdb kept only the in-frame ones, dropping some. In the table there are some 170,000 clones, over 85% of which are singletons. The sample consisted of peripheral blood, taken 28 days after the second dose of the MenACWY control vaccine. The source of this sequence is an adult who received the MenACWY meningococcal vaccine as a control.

The DNA of the CDR3 is TGCGCCAGCAGCTCAGACAGCAGCTATGGCTACACCTTC. Encoded protein: CASSSDSSYGYTF. V and J are TRBV5-1 and TRBJ1-2, with D possibly TRBD1 on 5 matching bases. Trimming took 3 bases from V and 4 from J, leaving 10 bases between them. There are 13 residues in the CDR3. Germline V gene data show CDR1 as SGHRS and CDR2 as YFSETQ.